The source of this TCR beta chain is a study of tumor-infiltrating lymphocytes in localized non-small cell lung cancer. Trimming took 3 bases from V and 0 from J; bases not matched to a gene: 11. The CDR3 extends over 18 amino acids. Germline CDR1 is GTSNPN and CDR2 is SVGIG (reference sequence). The table came from immunoSEQ multiplex PCR; TCRdb's copy has only in-frame clones and leaves some out. The data show about 16,000 clones, roughly 40% seen once. This receptor was identified in a human donor with non-small cell lung cancer. The sample was lung tumor tissue. The chain uses TRBV30 and TRBJ1-5; 10 nucleotides agree with TRBD1. The CDR3 reads CAWSWSGQGIYSNQPQHF. CDR3 in DNA: TGTGCCTGGAGCTGGTCGGGACAGGGGATTTATAGCAATCAGCCCCAGCATTTT. Based on the CDR3 plus reference TRBV30 and TRBJ1-5, the full variable domain is SQTIHQWPATLVQPVGSPLSLECTVEGTSNPNLYWYRQAAGRGLQLLFYSVGIGQISSEVPQNLSASRPQDRQFILSSKKLLLSDSGFYLCAWSWSGQGIYSNQPQHFGDGTRLSIL.